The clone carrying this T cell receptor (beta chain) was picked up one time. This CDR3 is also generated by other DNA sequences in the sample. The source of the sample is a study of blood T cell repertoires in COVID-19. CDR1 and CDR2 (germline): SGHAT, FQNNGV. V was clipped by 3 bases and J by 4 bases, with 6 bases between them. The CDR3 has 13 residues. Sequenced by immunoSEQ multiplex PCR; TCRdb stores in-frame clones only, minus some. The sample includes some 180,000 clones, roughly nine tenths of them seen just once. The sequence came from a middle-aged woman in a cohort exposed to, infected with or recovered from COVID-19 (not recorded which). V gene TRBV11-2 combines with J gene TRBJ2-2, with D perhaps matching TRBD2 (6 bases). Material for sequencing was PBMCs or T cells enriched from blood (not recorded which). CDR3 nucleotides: TGTGCCAGCAGCTTGACTAGCACCGGGGAGCTGTTTTTT. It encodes CASSLTSTGELFF.